The rows below give T cell receptor beta chains drawn from one sample of a study of Ad26.COV2.S vaccination and SARS-CoV-2 variants. The assay was immunoSEQ multiplex PCR, and TCRdb's table has in-frame clones only and misses some. The data contain more than 400,000 clones, approximately 90% of them singletons. Sequenced here: peripheral blood, sampled in a trial of Ad26.COV2.S vaccine versus placebo. All receptors derive from a person between 18 and 65 years old who received the Ad26.COV2.S COVID-19 vaccine or a placebo. The CDR3 runs from the conserved cysteine through the conserved F or W. The order of the fields is CDR3 protein, CDR3 DNA, J gene, clone size, D gene, V gene. A D gene is named only where the DNA matches it firmly. Clone size is not always given. Where it is, it says once, few, many or a class for expanded clones.

CDR3 protein: CASSLDSTRNQPQHF
CDR3 DNA: TGTGCCAGCAGCTTAGACAGCACCCGAAATCAGCCCCAGCATTTT
J gene: TRBJ1-5
clone size: once
D gene: .
V gene: TRBV7-2

CDR3 protein: CSVVAYNEQFF
CDR3 DNA: TGCAGCGTTGTTGCGTACAATGAGCAGTTCTTC
J gene: TRBJ2-1
clone size: .
D gene: .
V gene: TRBV29-1

CDR3 protein: CAITGRPNTGELFF
CDR3 DNA: TGTGCCATCACGGGCAGACCGAACACCGGGGAGCTGTTTTTT
J gene: TRBJ2-2
clone size: .
D gene: .
V gene: TRBV10-3

CDR3 protein: CASSAGGNTEAFF
CDR3 DNA: TGTGCCAGTAGTGCGGGGGGGAACACTGAAGCTTTCTTT
J gene: TRBJ1-1
clone size: .
D gene: .
V gene: TRBV19

CDR3 protein: CASSQDLVVSGPGELFF
CDR3 DNA: TGCGCCAGCAGCCAAGATTTGGTGGTATCGGGACCGGGGGAGCTGTTTTTT
J gene: TRBJ2-2
clone size: .
D gene: .
V gene: TRBV4-3

CDR3 protein: CASSLGTVYNEQFF
CDR3 DNA: TGTGCCAGCAGTTTGGGTACAGTCTACAATGAGCAGTTCTTC
J gene: TRBJ2-1
clone size: .
D gene: .
V gene: TRBV6-6

CDR3 protein: CASSLFEGAQNEKLFF
CDR3 DNA: TGTGCCAGCAGCTTATTTGAGGGAGCTCAGAATGAAAAACTGTTTTTT
J gene: TRBJ1-4
clone size: .
D gene: .
V gene: TRBV7-9

CDR3 protein: CASRPPGQANTGELFF
CDR3 DNA: TGTGCCAGCAGGCCACCGGGACAGGCGAACACCGGGGAGCTGTTTTTT
J gene: TRBJ2-2
clone size: .
D gene: TRBD1
V gene: TRBV6-6

CDR3 protein: CASSRTSGGLTGELFF
CDR3 DNA: TGTGCCAGCAGCCGGACTAGCGGGGGGTTGACCGGGGAGCTGTTTTTT
J gene: TRBJ2-2
clone size: .
D gene: TRBD2
V gene: TRBV28

CDR3 protein: CASSGSGGVYNEQFF
CDR3 DNA: TGTGCCAGCAGCGGTAGCGGGGGGGTCTACAATGAGCAGTTCTTC
J gene: TRBJ2-1
clone size: once
D gene: TRBD2
V gene: TRBV9

CDR3 protein: CASSRQSHSNQPQHF
CDR3 DNA: TGTGCCAGCAGCCGACAGTCCCATAGCAATCAGCCCCAGCATTTT
J gene: TRBJ1-5
clone size: .
D gene: .
V gene: TRBV2

CDR3 protein: CASTYSYNEQFF
CDR3 DNA: TGTGCCAGTACTTATTCCTACAATGAGCAGTTCTTC
J gene: TRBJ2-1
clone size: .
D gene: .
V gene: TRBV19

CDR3 protein: CASSRSGALNEKLFF
CDR3 DNA: TGTGCCAGCAGCCGTTCAGGGGCCCTTAATGAAAAACTGTTTTTT
J gene: TRBJ1-4
clone size: .
D gene: .
V gene: TRBV7-9

CDR3 protein: CASSFYRAVQPQHF
CDR3 DNA: TGTGCCAGCAGCTTCTACCGGGCAGTTCAGCCCCAGCATTTT
J gene: TRBJ1-5
clone size: .
D gene: .
V gene: TRBV5-6

CDR3 protein: CASSRRETAQYF
CDR3 DNA: TGTGCCAGCAGTAGACGAGAGACGGCCCAGTACTTC
J gene: TRBJ2-5
clone size: .
D gene: .
V gene: TRBV6-5

CDR3 protein: CASSLEAVEQFF
CDR3 DNA: TGTGCCAGCAGTTTGGAAGCGGTGGAGCAGTTCTTC
J gene: TRBJ2-1
clone size: .
D gene: .
V gene: TRBV6-2/TRBV6-3

CDR3 protein: CASSLDTGRSYEQYF
CDR3 DNA: TGTGCCAGCAGCTTGGATACAGGGAGGTCCTACGAGCAGTACTTC
J gene: TRBJ2-7
clone size: .
D gene: .
V gene: TRBV5-8

CDR3 protein: CASSLAGLKGFSTDTQYF
CDR3 DNA: TGTGCCAGCAGCTTAGCAGGGTTAAAAGGTTTTAGCACAGATACGCAGTATTTT
J gene: TRBJ2-3
clone size: .
D gene: .
V gene: TRBV7-9

CDR3 protein: CASSYTGLEQETQYF
CDR3 DNA: TGTGCCAGCAGCTATACCGGACTGGAACAAGAGACCCAGTACTTC
J gene: TRBJ2-5
clone size: .
D gene: .
V gene: TRBV9